This T cell receptor beta chain came from a study of blood T cells in healthy people across ages. Whole-study results and caveats: Diversity figures based on one million T cells were deemed too low. Measured against age, TCR beta diversity per million T cells decreased in a roughly linear manner.

Per individual sample, total RNA of at least 5.5 micrograms was extracted. Details on this clonotype: The antigen is not known.

Germline V gene lookup returns CDR1 LNHDA and CDR2 SQIVND (reference sequence). V was trimmed by 0 bases and J by 5 bases, leaving 11 bases between them. The length of the CDR3 is 15 residues. A sample-barcoded 5' primer and a J-beta primer mix were used in a second PCR of about 7 to 12 cycles. Per sample, CDR3-containing paired-end reads numbered at least 2.5 million. Using its own MiXCR run on the 5' RACE reads, TCRdb lists one record per CDR3 protein. In the table there are fewer than 800,000 distinct CDR3 sequences, 45% to 50% of which are singletons. This TCR came from a woman in her sixties in good health. The chain links TRBV19 to TRBJ1-5, with a weak D call TRBD1 (5 bases). The sequencing sample was made of blood. As DNA, the CDR3 is TGTGCCAGTAGTATAGAGGGGAGGGGCCATCAGCCCCAGCATTTT. As protein: CASSIEGRGHQPQHF.